The sequence of this TCR beta chain was determined in a study of cytomegalovirus exposure and HLA in healthy donors. Across the study: An analysis done earlier identified more than 90 million unique TCR beta sequences from about 180 million T cells.

The PCR ran on 60 Vbeta and 13 Jbeta primers. The protocol was immunoSEQ multiplex PCR, while the TCRdb copy is restricted to in-frame clones and leaves out a portion. The table records around 170,000 clones, about 80% of them present only once. Germline loops: CDR1 MGHDK, CDR2 SYGVNS. The CDR3 runs to 16 residues. V was clipped by 6 bases and J by 3 bases, with 19 bases between them. This sequence originates from a woman aged 50 to 60 in good health and CMV-seronegative. This sequence joins TRBV25-1 and TRBJ2-3; D gene uncertain. Material for sequencing was PBMCs. CDR3 sequence reads: CASSTYREAVTDTQYF. The CDR3 coding sequence is TGTGCCAGCAGCACATACCGCGAGGCAGTGACAGATACGCAGTATTTT. Variable domain in full (rest from reference TRBV25-1 and TRBJ2-3): EADIYQTPRYLVIGTGKKITLECSQTMGHDKMYWYQQDPGMELHLIHYSYGVNSTEKGDLSSESTVSRIRTEHFPLTLESARPSHTSQYLCASSTYREAVTDTQYFGPGTRLTVL.